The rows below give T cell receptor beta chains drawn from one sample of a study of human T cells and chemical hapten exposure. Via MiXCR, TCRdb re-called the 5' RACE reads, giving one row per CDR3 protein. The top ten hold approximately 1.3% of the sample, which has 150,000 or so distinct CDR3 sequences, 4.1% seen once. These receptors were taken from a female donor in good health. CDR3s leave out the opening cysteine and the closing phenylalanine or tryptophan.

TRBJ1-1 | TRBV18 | ASSVDRFSNTEAF
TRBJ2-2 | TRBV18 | ASSPNIENTGELF
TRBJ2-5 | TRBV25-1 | ASSATSEYQETQY
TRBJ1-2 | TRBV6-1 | ASTPVGESSYGYT
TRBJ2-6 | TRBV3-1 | ASKQGSGANVLT
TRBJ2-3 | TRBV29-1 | SVGTGRTDTQY
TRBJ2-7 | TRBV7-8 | ASTEIGGSIYEQY
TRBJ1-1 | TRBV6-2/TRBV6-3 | ASTQAGDPEAF
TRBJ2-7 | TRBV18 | ATQERGIPNEQY
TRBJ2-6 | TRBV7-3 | ASSRGTLGTSGANVLT
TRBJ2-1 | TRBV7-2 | ASSLRRTSGVPRVSYNEQF
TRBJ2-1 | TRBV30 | AWTLFVGGASGHYNEQF
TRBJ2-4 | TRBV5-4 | ASSPYVKNQNIQY
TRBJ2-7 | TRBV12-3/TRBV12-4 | ASSYRSSYEQY
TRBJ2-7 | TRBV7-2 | ASSTNSRQGFSYEQY
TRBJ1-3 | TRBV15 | ATSIGRNSGNTIY
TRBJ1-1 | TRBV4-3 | ASSQNQDIYTEAF
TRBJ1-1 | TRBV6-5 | ARRGTEAF
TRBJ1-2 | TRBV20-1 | SARDADRRDGYT
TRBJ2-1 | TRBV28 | ASRYRWDEQF
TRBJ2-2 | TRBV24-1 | ATGENTGELF
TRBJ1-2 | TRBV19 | ASSHRGSNYGYT
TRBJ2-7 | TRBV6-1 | ASSNRGSSYEQY
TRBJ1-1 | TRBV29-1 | SVALAGGDHTEAF
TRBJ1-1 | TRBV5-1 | ASSPGPGQSNTEAF
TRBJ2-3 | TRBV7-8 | ASRLIWGPPRDTDTQY
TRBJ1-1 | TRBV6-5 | ASSLLDRNTEAF
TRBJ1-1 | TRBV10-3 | AIRGGTPNTEAF
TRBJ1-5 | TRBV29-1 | SVQGPDQPQH
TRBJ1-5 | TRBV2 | ASSEDGSRTQPQH
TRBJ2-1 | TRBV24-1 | ATSRGGIAGYNEQF
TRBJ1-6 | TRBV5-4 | ASSARDRLNSPLH